Sequencing of this T cell receptor (beta chain) was carried out in a study of blood T cell repertoires in COVID-19. The CDR3 is 13 residues long. Between the trimmed V and J ends, which lost 0 bases and 3 bases, there was a span of 6 bases. Germline V gene data show CDR1 as LNHDA and CDR2 as SQIVND (reference sequence). In the authors' workflow: Scientists estimated how many nucleated cells there were by amplifying reference gene primers. Generated by immunoSEQ multiplex PCR, the TCRdb table keeps only in-frame clones and is missing some. The V and J calls and the clone size are those of that table, but D and trimming were determined from the DNA. The profile shows 210,000 or so clones, 85% to 90% of them singletons.

Sequencing was performed on peripheral blood. V gene TRBV19 combines with J gene TRBJ2-7, with D possibly matching TRBD2 (5 bases). This TCR came from a man aged 25-45 years with COVID-19, enrolled during active disease. The CDR3 nucleotides are TGTGCCAGTAGTATAGAACGGGGCTACGAGCAGTACTTC. It yields the protein CASSIERGYEQYF.